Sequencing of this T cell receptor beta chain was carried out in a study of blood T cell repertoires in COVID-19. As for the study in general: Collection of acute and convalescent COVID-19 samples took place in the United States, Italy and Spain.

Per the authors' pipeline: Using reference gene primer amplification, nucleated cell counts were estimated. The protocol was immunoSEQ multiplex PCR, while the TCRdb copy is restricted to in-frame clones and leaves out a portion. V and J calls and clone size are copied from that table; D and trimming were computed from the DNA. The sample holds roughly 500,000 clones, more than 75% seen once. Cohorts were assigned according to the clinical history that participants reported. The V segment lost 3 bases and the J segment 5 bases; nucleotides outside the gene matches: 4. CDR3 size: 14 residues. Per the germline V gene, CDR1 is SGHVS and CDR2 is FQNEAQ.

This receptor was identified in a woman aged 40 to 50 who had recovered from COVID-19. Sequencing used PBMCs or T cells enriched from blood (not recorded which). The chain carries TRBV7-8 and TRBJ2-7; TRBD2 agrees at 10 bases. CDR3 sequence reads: CASSLWLAGDEQYF. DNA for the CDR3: TGTGCCAGCAGCTTGTGGCTAGCGGGAGACGAGCAGTACTTC. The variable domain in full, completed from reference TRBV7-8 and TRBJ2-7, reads GAGVSQSPRYKVAKRGQDVALRCDPISGHVSLFWYQQALGQGPEFLTYFQNEAQLDKSGLPSDRFFAERPEGSVSTLKIQRTQQEDSAVYLCASSLWLAGDEQYFGPGTRLTVT.